Below, 22 T cell receptor beta chains from the same sample are listed, as sequenced in a study of blood T cell repertoires in COVID-19. The table came from immunoSEQ multiplex PCR; TCRdb's copy has only in-frame clones and leaves some out. The table shows about 15,000 clones, with over 65% occurring only once. The sequenced sample consisted of peripheral blood. Receptor source: a human donor in a cohort sampled during active COVID-19.

The J gene is TRBJ2-2, the V gene TRBV7-8; 7 positions agree with TRBD1. Germline CDR1 SGHVS, CDR2 FQNEAQ. J lost 2 bases, V lost 5 bases, and 5 bases had no gene match. CDR3 size: 15 residues. As DNA, the CDR3 is TGTGCCAGCAGCCTTCGGGACAGTAACACCGGGGAGCTGTTTTTT. Amino acids: CASSLRDSNTGELFF.

The chain couples TRBV6-4 to TRBJ2-3, with D tentatively TRBD2 (5 bases). V gave up 6 bases and J gave up 0 bases, with 13 bases separating them. The germline V gene encodes CDR1 MRHNA and CDR2 SNTAGT. The CDR3 runs 15 residues. The CDR3 region has the DNA TGTGCCAGCAGCCTAGCAGAGCCTAGCACAGATACGCAGTATTTT. Protein: CASSLAEPSTDTQYF.

The V and J genes are TRBV27 and TRBJ2-7; 9 nucleotides align to TRBD2. V shed 4 bases, J shed 3 bases, and the junction held 7 bases outside the gene matches. The CDR3 spans 15 residues. The germline V gene has CDR1 MNHEY and CDR2 SMNVEV (reference sequence). The CDR3 reads CASSSPGTSYYEQYF. CDR3 DNA: TGTGCCAGCAGTTCTCCCGGGACTAGCTACTACGAGCAGTACTTC.

This clone was recorded a few times. The V and J genes are TRBV11-2 and TRBJ1-1; 8 nucleotides match TRBD1. This CDR3 comprises 12 residues. J gave up 10 bases and V 4 bases, and 5 bases lay outside the gene matches. Germline lookup yields CDR1 SGHAT and CDR2 FQNNGV. This CDR3 is CASSSDRGRAFF. For the CDR3, the DNA is TGTGCCAGCAGCTCCGACAGGGGTCGAGCTTTCTTT.

The CDR3 DNA sequence: TGCGCCAGCAGTTATGAGACTAGCGGGAGCGTGACAGATACGCAGTATTTT. Translation gives CASSYETSGSVTDTQYF. This chain uses TRBV10-2 with TRBJ2-3; 12 bases map to TRBD2. CDR1 is WSHSY, CDR2 SAAADI, per germline. The V segment lost 5 bases and the J segment 3 bases; nucleotides outside the gene matches: 9. The CDR3 contains 17 residues.

This clone was detected once. The chain links TRBV5-4 to TRBJ2-7; 8 bases align to TRBD1. Germline CDR1 and CDR2: SGHNT and YYREEE (reference sequence). The CDR3 consists of 14 residues. Trimming at V came to 4 bases and at J to 0 bases, leaving 3 bases not matched to a gene. This CDR3 is CASSAGQVSYEQYF. In DNA, the CDR3 is TGTGCCAGCAGCGCGGGACAGGTCTCCTACGAGCAGTACTTC.

The gene calls are TRBV6-4 and TRBJ1-4; 12 nucleotides agree with TRBD1. Germline assignment: CDR1 MRHNA and CDR2 SNTAGT. The ends lost 2 bases at V and 8 bases at J; junction bases unmatched: 0. The CDR3 loop spans 14 amino acids. The chain's CDR3 is CASSDGTGGEKLFF. For the CDR3, the DNA is TGTGCCAGCAGTGACGGGACAGGGGGCGAAAAACTGTTTTTT.

This chain uses TRBV28 with TRBJ2-7, with D hard to call. The CDR3 is made up of 11 amino acids. Trimming shortened V by 4 bases and J by 7 bases, and 8 bases separated the two germline ends. CDR1 MDHEN and CDR2 SYDVKM come from the germline V gene. The CDR3 loop reads CASSSSPEQYF. The CDR3 coding sequence is TGTGCCAGCAGTTCGAGCCCGGAGCAGTACTTC.

The chain carries TRBV7-3 and TRBJ2-3, with 7 bases matching TRBD1. From germline, CDR1 is SGHTA and CDR2 FQGTGA. The CDR3 contains 16 residues. The ends lost 2 bases at V and 3 bases at J; junction bases unmatched: 8. CDR3 nucleotide sequence: TGTGCCAGCAGCTTAGCCCGACAGGGAAGGACAGATACGCAGTATTTT. Protein: CASSLARQGRTDTQYF.

The rearrangement uses TRBV28 and TRBJ1-2; 10 nucleotides agree with TRBD1. J lost 6 bases, V lost 6 bases, and 10 bases had no gene match. CDR3 size: 15 residues. The germline V gene encodes CDR1 MDHEN and CDR2 SYDVKM. The CDR3 DNA is TGTGCCAGCAGGGACTCGGGACAGGGGAACGATGGCTACACCTTC. Its protein product is CASRDSGQGNDGYTF.

The chain has TRBV5-8 and TRBJ2-1; the D gene is possibly TRBD2 (6 bases). Germline assignment: CDR1 SGHTS and CDR2 YDEGEE. This CDR3 region has 17 residues. The V end lost 0 bases, the J end lost 1 base, and 14 bases lay between the germline ends. CDR3 sequence (DNA): TGTGCCAGCAGCTTGGCCGCGGGGCGGCATTCCTACAATGAGCAGTTCTTC. It translates to CASSLAAGRHSYNEQFF.

The chain recombines TRBV6-5 with TRBJ1-4; the D gene is possibly TRBD1 (5 bases). CDR3 length: 15 amino acids. Germline CDR1 is MNHEY and CDR2 is SVGAGI. The V end was cut by 7 bases, the J end by 5 bases, with 17 bases between. This CDR3 reads CASTLPDPGNEKLFF. The CDR3 DNA reads as TGTGCCAGCACCCTCCCCGACCCAGGGAATGAAAAACTGTTTTTT.

The rearrangement joins TRBV18 to TRBJ2-7; TRBD1 aligns across 9 bases. The CDR3 extends over 13 amino acids. The V gene end was trimmed by 6 bases and the J gene end by 3 bases; junction bases not matched to a gene: 3. Looked up from germline, CDR1 is KGHSH and CDR2 is LQKENI. In nucleotides, the CDR3 is TGTGCCAGCTCCCGGGGACAGGGCTACGAGCAGTACTTC. Protein product: CASSRGQGYEQYF.

The rearrangement joins TRBV9 to TRBJ2-5, with 10 bases fitting TRBD1. The CDR3 consists of 16 residues. The V gene's germline CDR1 is SGDLS and CDR2 YYNGEE. V shed 1 base, J shed 4 bases, and the junction held 7 bases outside the gene matches. The CDR3 sequence is CASSVQTGGQGETQYF. CDR3 DNA sequence: TGTGCCAGCAGCGTACAGACAGGGGGCCAGGGAGAGACCCAGTACTTC.

The genes are TRBV5-1 and TRBJ2-3; 14 nucleotides agree with TRBD2. Trimming cost V 4 bases and J 6 bases; bases outside gene matches: 7. Germline CDR1 reads SGHRS; CDR2 reads YFSETQ. This CDR3 comprises 16 residues. CDR3 sequence reads: CASSLGLAGVVDTQYF. The CDR3 bases are TGCGCCAGCAGCCTGGGACTAGCGGGAGTAGTGGATACGCAGTATTTT.

This clone came up a few times. This chain uses TRBV5-5 with TRBJ2-5; 11 nucleotides agree with TRBD2. Germline loops: CDR1 SGHKS, CDR2 YYEKEE (reference sequence). This CDR3 is built from 18 residues. The J segment lost 7 bases and the V segment lost 0 bases, leaving 14 bases of the junction unmatched. The CDR3 here is CASSLGPATSGSLVTQYF. The CDR3 DNA reads as TGTGCCAGCAGCTTGGGACCCGCCACTAGCGGGAGTTTAGTGACCCAGTACTTC.

This clone was observed once. The rearrangement uses TRBV28 and TRBJ1-2; D remains ambiguous. The CDR3 runs 12 residues. Germline CDR1 is MDHEN and CDR2 is SYDVKM. V lost 6 bases, J lost 4 bases, and 9 bases lay in between. CDR3 sequence: CASSPSSYGYTF. CDR3 nucleotide sequence: TGTGCCAGCAGCCCTTCTTCCTATGGCTACACCTTC.

Only one count was recorded for this clone. The chain joins TRBV5-4 to TRBJ1-1; D unresolved. CDR1 is SGHNT and CDR2 is YYREEE in the germline V gene (reference sequence). The V and J ends lost 6 bases and 2 bases respectively, with 11 bases between them. There are 13 residues in the CDR3. In DNA form, the CDR3 reads TGTGCCAGCACGGAGCGGGGTAACACTGAAGCTTTCTTT. It encodes CASTERGNTEAFF.

The chain recombines TRBV5-1 with TRBJ2-7; the match to TRBD2 covers 7 bases. V was clipped by 4 bases and J by 1 base; unmatched bases: 8. The CDR3 loop spans 15 amino acids. The V gene's germline CDR1 is SGHRS and CDR2 YFSETQ. CDR3 region: CASSPTSGISYEQYF. The DNA of the CDR3 is TGCGCCAGCAGCCCCACAAGCGGGATTTCCTACGAGCAGTACTTC.

This rearrangement joins TRBV11-3 to TRBJ2-7; a possible D gene is TRBD2 (6 bases). CDR1 is SGHNT, CDR2 YENEEA, per germline. CDR3 length: 12 residues. V lost 8 bases to trimming and J lost 5 bases, with 13 bases between them. The CDR3 coding sequence is TGTGCCAGCGGAGGGCCCTTCGACGAGCAGTACTTC. Translating gives CASGGPFDEQYF.

This clone was seen a handful of times. This rearrangement joins TRBV6-6 to TRBJ1-2; D is undetermined. The CDR3 sequence is 12 residues long. Per germline, CDR1 MNHNY and CDR2 SVGAGI (reference sequence). V was pared by 2 bases and J by 7 bases, with 8 bases between. CDR3 sequence: CASSYLTGGYTF. The CDR3 DNA reads as TGTGCCAGCAGTTACCTCACGGGTGGCTACACCTTC.

This clone was observed a few times. This sequence joins TRBV6-5 and TRBJ1-5, with TRBD1 matching 9 bases. The trim removed 10 bases at V and 4 bases at J, leaving 5 bases unmatched. This CDR3 is built from 13 residues. From germline, CDR1 is MNHEY and CDR2 SVGAGI. This CDR3 reads CATHRGPNQPQHF. The CDR3 region has the DNA TGTGCCACCCACAGGGGGCCAAATCAGCCCCAGCATTTT.